The rows below give T cell receptor beta chains drawn from one sample of a study of vaccination and CD4 T cells after COVID-19. What these receptors recognize is not known. TCRdb reprocessed the PCR reads with MiXCR, giving one entry per CDR3 protein. The sample carries 6,000 to 8,000 distinct CDR3 sequences, about 40% recorded once. The sequenced sample consisted of CD4+ T cells from blood, cultured in vitro. The receptors come from a human donor in good health. CDR3s include the opening cysteine and the closing phenylalanine or tryptophan. The D gene is left open where the match is weak.

V gene: TRBV5-6
D gene: -
J gene: TRBJ2-5
CDR3 protein: CASSQVGIGGETQYF

V gene: TRBV7-8
D gene: TRBD2
J gene: TRBJ2-5
CDR3 protein: CASSTGLAETQYF

V gene: TRBV20-1
D gene: -
J gene: TRBJ1-6
CDR3 protein: CSARTTGLGSNSPLHF

V gene: TRBV19
D gene: -
J gene: TRBJ2-3
CDR3 protein: CASSIEGGSDTQYF

V gene: TRBV20-1
D gene: TRBD1
J gene: TRBJ1-2
CDR3 protein: CSARDRGRDDGYTF

V gene: TRBV7-2
D gene: TRBD1
J gene: TRBJ1-2
CDR3 protein: CASSLDNRGREGYTF

V gene: TRBV27
D gene: TRBD1
J gene: TRBJ1-1
CDR3 protein: CASNGQGSTEAFF

V gene: TRBV7-8
D gene: TRBD1
J gene: TRBJ2-7
CDR3 protein: CASSALQGGEQYF

V gene: TRBV7-2
D gene: -
J gene: TRBJ2-1
CDR3 protein: CASSLGARRFEQFF

V gene: TRBV27
D gene: TRBD1
J gene: TRBJ2-3
CDR3 protein: CASSTRQGVSTDTQYF

V gene: TRBV5-1
D gene: TRBD2
J gene: TRBJ2-4
CDR3 protein: CASTGPGPGGIQYF

V gene: TRBV19
D gene: TRBD2
J gene: TRBJ2-2
CDR3 protein: CASKTSGGANGELFF

V gene: TRBV6-2/TRBV6-3
D gene: TRBD2
J gene: TRBJ2-1
CDR3 protein: CASSWGLAGKDEQFF

V gene: TRBV10-3
D gene: TRBD2
J gene: TRBJ2-7
CDR3 protein: CAISERGLAGGVSEQYF

V gene: TRBV5-8
D gene: -
J gene: TRBJ2-3
CDR3 protein: CASSLAWAADTQYF

V gene: TRBV15
D gene: -
J gene: TRBJ2-7
CDR3 protein: CATSRDTTHEQYF

V gene: TRBV5-1
D gene: -
J gene: TRBJ2-1
CDR3 protein: CASSKDGIPKEKEQFF

V gene: TRBV7-6
D gene: -
J gene: TRBJ2-3
CDR3 protein: CASSLDSSTDTQYF

V gene: TRBV5-8
D gene: TRBD1
J gene: TRBJ2-2
CDR3 protein: CASSSTGGHSTGELFF

V gene: TRBV20-1
D gene: -
J gene: TRBJ2-4
CDR3 protein: CSAPDLSVAKNIQYF

V gene: TRBV7-2
D gene: TRBD2
J gene: TRBJ2-7
CDR3 protein: CASSLAILAGGLEQYF

V gene: TRBV7-6
D gene: -
J gene: TRBJ2-1
CDR3 protein: CASSLVGENNEQFF

V gene: TRBV5-1
D gene: TRBD1
J gene: TRBJ2-7
CDR3 protein: CASSFEGTAPYEQYF

V gene: TRBV10-3
D gene: -
J gene: TRBJ2-1
CDR3 protein: CAICKDPTNNEQFF

V gene: TRBV4-1
D gene: TRBD2
J gene: TRBJ2-5
CDR3 protein: CASSQIGGGALRETQYF

V gene: TRBV6-5
D gene: TRBD1
J gene: TRBJ1-3
CDR3 protein: CASSYVAQGAYGNTIYF

V gene: TRBV12-3/TRBV12-4
D gene: TRBD1
J gene: TRBJ2-3
CDR3 protein: CASSLRTGQRTDTQYF

V gene: TRBV7-2
D gene: TRBD2
J gene: TRBJ2-3
CDR3 protein: CAGSPEGTSPDTQYF

V gene: TRBV14
D gene: TRBD1
J gene: TRBJ2-1
CDR3 protein: CASSSDRGFPYNEQFF

V gene: TRBV24-1
D gene: -
J gene: TRBJ1-2
CDR3 protein: CATSIGTRGYTF

V gene: TRBV20-1
D gene: -
J gene: TRBJ1-2
CDR3 protein: CSAFDDRLVDYGYTF

V gene: TRBV19
D gene: -
J gene: TRBJ1-6
CDR3 protein: CASTGPARGWGSPLHF

V gene: TRBV12-3/TRBV12-4
D gene: TRBD1
J gene: TRBJ2-7
CDR3 protein: CASSPTGGLSYEQYF

V gene: TRBV2
D gene: -
J gene: TRBJ1-3
CDR3 protein: CASSDIQGDSGNTIYF

V gene: TRBV6-5
D gene: TRBD1
J gene: TRBJ1-1
CDR3 protein: CASSSQGLNTEAFF

V gene: TRBV29-1
D gene: -
J gene: TRBJ1-5
CDR3 protein: CSARAREGQPQHF

V gene: TRBV20-1
D gene: -
J gene: TRBJ1-2
CDR3 protein: CSAREAGTSNYGYTF

V gene: TRBV19
D gene: -
J gene: TRBJ1-2
CDR3 protein: CASSRQVESGYTF

V gene: TRBV11-2
D gene: TRBD1
J gene: TRBJ1-5
CDR3 protein: CASSLGTGGGQPQHF

V gene: TRBV5-1
D gene: TRBD1
J gene: TRBJ2-7
CDR3 protein: CASSRSEGTGGWDEQYF

V gene: TRBV5-1
D gene: -
J gene: TRBJ2-5
CDR3 protein: CASRPDSLQETQYF

V gene: TRBV6-1
D gene: TRBD2
J gene: TRBJ2-1
CDR3 protein: CASSEVGGLALTEQFF

V gene: TRBV6-1
D gene: TRBD2
J gene: TRBJ2-7
CDR3 protein: CASSDRSSPGTSNSIYEQYF

V gene: TRBV7-8
D gene: -
J gene: TRBJ1-2
CDR3 protein: CASSIRGWDGYTF

V gene: TRBV6-1
D gene: TRBD2
J gene: TRBJ2-7
CDR3 protein: CASSDRTSGSPETYEQYF

V gene: TRBV6-5
D gene: -
J gene: TRBJ1-6
CDR3 protein: CASSSPGNNSPLHF

V gene: TRBV19
D gene: -
J gene: TRBJ1-5
CDR3 protein: CASSMVRGGPRNQPQHF

V gene: TRBV30
D gene: -
J gene: TRBJ1-6
CDR3 protein: CAWSEGAGNSPLHF

V gene: TRBV12-3/TRBV12-4
D gene: TRBD2
J gene: TRBJ2-7
CDR3 protein: CASTQGGGRAYEQYF

V gene: TRBV6-5
D gene: -
J gene: TRBJ2-5
CDR3 protein: CASSYSRLAETQYF

V gene: TRBV7-8
D gene: TRBD2
J gene: TRBJ2-2
CDR3 protein: CASSFRLAGGYTGELFF